This T cell receptor (beta chain) was found in a study of OX40 agonist ivuxolimab in advanced cancers. V was pared by 5 bases and J by 4 bases, with 5 bases of the junction left unmatched. This CDR3 has 13 residues. Germline-derived CDR1 and CDR2 are LNHDA and SQIVND (reference sequence). Sequencing used immunoSEQ multiplex PCR; TCRdb keeps in-frame clones, though not all of them. The repertoire includes more than 75,000 clones, roughly 90% of them detected once, and over 0.65% sits in the top ten. The input for sequencing was CD4+ or CD8+ T cells sorted from blood, taken in a trial of the OX40 agonist ivuxolimab. The TCR originated in an adult with an advanced solid tumor such as melanoma, head and neck, liver or kidney cancer. The chain uses TRBV19 and TRBJ2-7, with 7 bases lining up with TRBD1. The CDR3 nucleotides read TGTGCCAGTAGTGAGACAGGGCTATACGAGCAGTACTTC. Its protein product is CASSETGLYEQYF.